The next 19 T cell receptor beta chains were all read from a single sample in a study of T cells after yellow fever vaccination. MiXCR was run by TCRdb on the 5' RACE reads, yielding one entry per CDR3 protein. The sample gives around 300,000 distinct CDR3 sequences, approximately 4.3% of which show up once; approximately 19% is in the top ten. Sequencing used PBMCs, obtained 15 days after the yellow fever booster vaccination. Receptors originate from a young man who received the YFV17D yellow fever vaccine.

There are a few counts of this clonotype. DNA for the CDR3: TGTGCCAGCAGCCGCGCTGCAGCAGCGAATTCACCCCTCCACTTT. Translating it yields CASSRAAAANSPLHF. The rearrangement uses TRBV3-1 and TRBJ1-6; D is unresolved. The germline CDR1 and CDR2 sequences are LGHDT and YNNKEL (reference sequence). Trimming left V 4 bases short and J 7 bases short, with 14 bases between. There are 15 residues in the CDR3.

This clonotype was counted at least ten times. The V call is TRBV20-1, the J call TRBJ2-7; TRBD2 matches 10 bases. The CDR3 is made up of 14 amino acids. With 1 base clipped from V and 4 bases from J, the junction kept 4 bases outside the gene matches. Germline V lookup: CDR1 DFQATT, CDR2 SNEGSKA (reference sequence). The CDR3 region has the DNA TGCAGTGCTAGAGTGCCTAGCGGGGGTTACGAGCAGTACTTC. Its translation: CSARVPSGGYEQYF.

CDR3 coding DNA: TGTGCCAGCAGCTCCCGGGCGGGGGACCCCACCGGGGAGCTGTTTTTT. Amino acid sequence: CASSSRAGDPTGELFF. The rearrangement links TRBV7-2 to TRBJ2-2; TRBD2 matches 7 bases. This CDR3 is 16 amino acids long. V trimming: 4 bases; J trimming: 4 bases; junction bases outside the gene matches: 9. Germline CDR1 is SGHTA and CDR2 is FQGNSA. The complete variable domain, with remaining parts taken from reference TRBV7-2 and TRBJ2-2, reads GAGVSQSPSNKVTEKGKDVELRCDPISGHTALYWYRQSLGQGLEFLIYFQGNSAPDKSGLPSDRFSAERTGGSVSTLTIQRTQQEDSAVYLCASSSRAGDPTGELFFGEGSRLTVL.

J is TRBJ1-1 and V is TRBV18, with D perhaps matching TRBD1 (5 bases). The V gene lost 4 bases and the J gene lost 4 bases, with 13 bases spanning the gap. Germline V lookup: CDR1 KGHSH, CDR2 LQKENI. The CDR3 runs to 14 residues. This CDR3 is CASSHVRGSTEAFF. CDR3 in DNA: TGTGCCAGCTCACATGTAAGGGGTTCCACTGAAGCTTTCTTT.

This clonotype came up many times. The chain recombines TRBV7-2 with TRBJ2-4, with a weak D call TRBD1 (5 bases). The CDR3 spans 15 residues. Trimming removed 5 bases from V and 1 base from J, with 12 bases in between. Germline CDR1 and CDR2: SGHTA and FQGNSA. CDR3 sequence (DNA): TGTGCCAGCAGCCCTCCAGGGTTCGCCAAAAACATTCAGTACTTC. Translated: CASSPPGFAKNIQYF.

This clonotype occurred a few times. The genes are TRBV4-3 and TRBJ2-1, with D possibly being TRBD1 (5 bases). The V gene's germline CDR1 is LGHNA and CDR2 YSLEER. The CDR3 is 13 residues long. The V gene lost 0 bases and the J gene lost 8 bases, with 8 bases spanning the gap. The CDR3 nucleotides read TGCGCCAGCAGCCAAGATAGGGGCTATGAGCAGTTCTTC. Translated, it gives CASSQDRGYEQFF.

V gene TRBV7-9 combines with J gene TRBJ1-1; TRBD1 might be the D (5 bases). Germline lookup yields CDR1 SEHNR and CDR2 FQNEAQ (reference sequence). The CDR3 has 13 amino acids. Trimming left V 5 bases short and J 5 bases short, with 12 bases between. The CDR3 sequence: CASSRGTVTEAFF. The CDR3 DNA reads TGTGCCAGCAGCCGTGGGACGGTAACTGAAGCTTTCTTT.

This clonotype was counted at least ten times. The V call is TRBV7-2, the J call TRBJ2-1; 8 bases agree with TRBD1. This CDR3 is 16 amino acids long. The V segment lost 5 bases and the J segment 3 bases; nucleotides outside the gene matches: 9. CDR1 and CDR2 (germline): SGHTA, FQGNSA. CDR3: CASSPFSGQDYNEQFF. The DNA of the CDR3 is TGTGCCAGCAGCCCCTTTTCGGGACAGGACTACAATGAGCAGTTCTTC.

This clonotype was detected many times. The CDR3 DNA sequence: TGCAGTGCTAGAATCCCGACAGGGGTAGACTACGAGCAGTACTTC. The encoded protein is CSARIPTGVDYEQYF. V is TRBV20-1 and J is TRBJ2-7; TRBD1 matches 8 bases. Germline V lookup: CDR1 DFQATT, CDR2 SNEGSKA (reference sequence). This CDR3 comprises 15 residues. The ends lost 2 bases at V and 3 bases at J; junction bases unmatched: 9.

This clonotype was counted between two and nine times. The rearrangement joins TRBV20-1 to TRBJ1-2, with D maybe TRBD1 (5 bases). The CDR3 contains 12 residues. Germline V gives CDR1 DFQATT, CDR2 SNEGSKA (reference sequence). V was trimmed by 3 bases and J by 10 bases, leaving 15 bases between them. The CDR3 bases are TGCAGTGCTAGGGTCCCCGGGGCACCCTACACCTTC. This translates into CSARVPGAPYTF.

This clonotype was seen more than once but under ten times. The rearrangement links TRBV3-1 to TRBJ2-5; D gene unclear. Germline CDR1 reads LGHDT; CDR2 reads YNNKEL (reference sequence). Trimming left V 4 bases short and J 4 bases short, with 13 bases between. The CDR3 spans 14 residues. The DNA of the CDR3 is TGTGCCAGCAGCCGACAAGCGTGGGCAGAGACCCAGTACTTC. This sequence encodes CASSRQAWAETQYF.

V gene TRBV9 combines with J gene TRBJ1-2, with 7 nucleotides matching TRBD1. The CDR3 consists of 15 residues. Germline V gene data show CDR1 as SGDLS and CDR2 as YYNGEE. V lost 2 bases, J lost 8 bases, and 12 bases stayed unmatched. CDR3 in amino acids: CASSVGGTEVVGYTF. DNA for the CDR3: TGTGCCAGCAGCGTGGGAGGGACAGAGGTTGTGGGCTACACCTTC.

This chain links TRBV5-1 with TRBJ2-3; no clear D gene. Trimming cost V 3 bases and J 6 bases, with 5 bases left between them. CDR3 length: 11 amino acids. Germline V lookup: CDR1 SGHRS, CDR2 YFSETQ. CDR3 residues: CASSWLDTQYF. DNA of the CDR3: TGCGCCAGCAGCTGGTTGGATACGCAGTATTTT. Filled out from reference TRBV5-1 and TRBJ2-3, the complete variable domain reads KAGVTQTPRYLIKTRGQQVTLSCSPISGHRSVSWYQQTPGQGLQFLFEYFSETQRNKGNFPGRFSGRQFSNSRSEMNVSTLELGDSALYLCASSWLDTQYFGPGTRLTVL.

This clonotype has just a few counts. The chain uses TRBV29-1 and TRBJ1-1; D remains ambiguous. CDR3 length: 11 residues. The V end was cut by 7 bases, the J end by 1 base, with 7 bases between. Germline V lookup: CDR1 SQVTM, CDR2 ANQGSEA. The CDR3: CSAAGNTEAFF. CDR3 in DNA: TGCAGCGCTGCAGGGAACACTGAAGCTTTCTTT.

V usage is TRBV28 and J usage is TRBJ2-1, with 10 bases fitting TRBD2. CDR1 and CDR2 (germline): MDHEN, SYDVKM. The CDR3 totals 14 residues. Unmatched junction bases numbered 0, after V lost 1 base and J lost 6 bases. The CDR3 reads CASSLLAGGNEQFF. For the CDR3, the DNA is TGTGCCAGCAGTTTATTAGCGGGGGGCAATGAGCAGTTCTTC.

This clonotype was counted between two and nine times. V is TRBV5-1 and J is TRBJ1-4; D might be TRBD1 (5 bases). Trimming pared 8 bases from V and 0 bases from J, leaving 11 bases between. CDR1 and CDR2 from the germline V gene are SGHRS and YFSETQ. The CDR3 spans 14 residues. CDR3 DNA: TGCGCCAGATCGGGACGGGCAACTAATGAAAAACTGTTTTTT. Encoded protein: CARSGRATNEKLFF.

Of note for this clonotype: With a much larger clone just one base away, this may be a read error. V is TRBV20-1 and J is TRBJ2-5; 9 bases match TRBD2. The CDR3 loop spans 13 amino acids. Germline-derived CDR1 and CDR2 are DFQATT and SNEGSKA (reference sequence). The CDR3 DNA follows: TGCAGTGCTCCGCTAGCGGGGCAAGAGACCAAGTACTTC. It encodes CSAPLAGQETKYF.

This clonotype was seen only a few times. V and J are TRBV14 and TRBJ2-3; D is ambiguous. CDR3 length: 13 residues. V gave up 0 bases and J gave up 4 bases, with 5 bases separating them. Germline CDR1 and CDR2: SGHDN and FVKESK. In DNA form, the CDR3 reads TGTGCCAGCAGCCAAGATCCCCCAGATACGCAGTATTTT. Translating it yields CASSQDPPDTQYF.

This clonotype was counted only a few times. The chain employs TRBV11-3 and TRBJ2-7, with a possible D match to TRBD1 (6 bases). This CDR3 is 14 amino acids long. Trimming took off 1 base at V and 3 bases at J, with 10 bases between the two ends. Germline V gene sequence: CDR1 SGHNT, CDR2 YENEEA. The CDR3 protein is CASSLGGQIYEQYV. The CDR3 coding sequence is TGTGCCAGCAGCTTAGGGGGACAAATCTACGAGCAGTACGTC.